Sequencing of this TCR beta chain was carried out in a study of early T cells in non-severe SARS-CoV-2 infection. Germline CDR1 LGHDT, CDR2 YNNKEL (reference sequence). The V gene lost 2 bases and the J gene lost 1 base, with 14 bases spanning the gap. CDR3 length equals 16 residues. This clonotype has more than one count but fewer than ten. From the 5' RACE reads, TCRdb called clonotypes with MiXCR, one entry per CDR3 protein. Of 40,000 to 55,000 distinct CDR3 sequences detected, approximately 6.5% appear once; the ten largest clones hold about 20%. The rearrangement links TRBV3-1 to TRBJ2-5; weak D call: TRBD2 (6 bases). The specimen was whole blood, collected at baseline. This TCR derives from an adult who was a healthcare worker with PCR-confirmed SARS-CoV-2 infection or an uninfected control (not recorded which). The DNA for the CDR3 is TGTGCCAGCAGCCAACCGGGGGTAGGCGTCCAAGAGACCCAGTACTTC. Its translation is CASSQPGVGVQETQYF.